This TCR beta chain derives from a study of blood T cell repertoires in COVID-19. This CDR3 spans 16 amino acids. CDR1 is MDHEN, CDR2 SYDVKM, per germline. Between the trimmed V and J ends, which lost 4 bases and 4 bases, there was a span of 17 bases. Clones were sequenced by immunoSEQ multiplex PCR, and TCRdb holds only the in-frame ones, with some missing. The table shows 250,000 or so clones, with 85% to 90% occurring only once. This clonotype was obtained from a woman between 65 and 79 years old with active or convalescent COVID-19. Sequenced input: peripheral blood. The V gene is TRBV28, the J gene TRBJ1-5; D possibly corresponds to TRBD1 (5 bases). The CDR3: CASSSLGESLNQPQHF. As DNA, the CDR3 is TGTGCCAGCAGTTCCCTAGGGGAAAGCCTAAATCAGCCCCAGCATTTT. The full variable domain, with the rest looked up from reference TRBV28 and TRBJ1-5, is DVKVTQSSRYLVKRTGEKVFLECVQDMDHENMFWYRQDPGLGLRLIYFSYDVKMKEKGDIPEGYSVSREKKERFSLILESASTNQTSMYLCASSSLGESLNQPQHFGDGTRLSIL.